Below are 30 T cell receptor beta chains sequenced from a single sample in a study of blood T cell repertoires in COVID-19 (dated by TCRdb to the early 2020s). Library creation used the immunoSEQ multiplex PCR assay. Imported from immuneACCESS, the table was reduced by TCRdb to in-frame sequences with V and J called. These copies leave out some clones; in studies compared against another copy, an unresolved V gene accounts for under half, and the cause of the remainder is not known. For this sample the table gives some 150,000 clones, of which roughly 86% were detected only once. The ten top clones hold around 0.91% of the sample. The specimen sequenced was peripheral blood. These receptors came from a woman aged 45-65 years with acute or convalescent COVID-19.

The rearrangement uses TRBV27 and TRBJ2-7, with 7 bases that match TRBD1. The J segment lost 2 bases and the V segment lost 5 bases, leaving 3 bases of the junction unmatched. Per germline, CDR1 MNHEY and CDR2 SMNVEV (reference sequence). The CDR3 is made up of 13 amino acids. CDR3 region: CASSPGTAYEQYF. The CDR3 nucleotides are TGTGCCAGCAGTCCCGGGACAGCCTACGAGCAGTACTTC.

The table lists this clone with a count of one. This rearrangement joins TRBV5-1 to TRBJ2-6; D perhaps matches TRBD2 (6 bases). The CDR3 has 17 residues. The germline V gene has CDR1 SGHRS and CDR2 YFSETQ. V lost 4 bases and J 0 bases, leaving 14 bases between the germline ends. The CDR3: CASSGNGGFSGANVLTF. In DNA form, the CDR3 reads TGCGCCAGCAGCGGAAACGGGGGTTTCTCTGGGGCCAACGTCCTGACTTTC. Variable domain in full (rest from reference TRBV5-1 and TRBJ2-6): KAGVTQTPRYLIKTRGQQVTLSCSPISGHRSVSWYQQTPGQGLQFLFEYFSETQRNKGNFPGRFSGRQFSNSRSEMNVSTLELGDSALYLCASSGNGGFSGANVLTFGAGSRLTVL.

In its sample, this clone was seen a few times. The DNA for the CDR3 is TGTGCCAGCAGTTACTTTCGGGCAGGGCGGAACACTGAAGCTTTCTTT. Translating it yields CASSYFRAGRNTEAFF. The chain recombines TRBV6-5 with TRBJ1-1; tentatively, D is TRBD1 (5 bases). The CDR3 loop spans 16 amino acids. The V end lost 1 base, the J end lost 1 base, and 13 bases lay between the germline ends. Germline CDR1 reads MNHEY; CDR2 reads SVGAGI.

The table lists this clone with a count of one. The chain joins TRBV15 to TRBJ1-2; no clear D. The ends were cut back, 0 bases at V and 3 bases at J, with 11 bases in the middle. Germline V gene data show CDR1 as LNHNV and CDR2 as YYDKDF (reference sequence). The CDR3 has 15 residues. CDR3 sequence (DNA): TGTGCCACCAGCAGAGATAAGAGGGTAGACTATGGCTACACCTTC. It translates to CATSRDKRVDYGYTF. Together with reference TRBV15 and TRBJ1-2, the CDR3 gives the full variable domain: DAMVIQNPRYQVTQFGKPVTLSCSQTLNHNVMYWYQQKSSQAPKLLFHYYDKDFNNEADTPDNFQSRRPNTSFCFLDIRSPGLGDTAMYLCATSRDKRVDYGYTFGSGTRLTVV.

The J gene is TRBJ1-1, the V gene TRBV2, with TRBD1 matching over 7 bases. The V gene end was trimmed by 7 bases and the J gene end by 8 bases; junction bases not matched to a gene: 7. There are 12 residues in the CDR3. Germline CDR1 is SNHLY and CDR2 is FYNNEI. CDR3 DNA: TGTGCCAGCACCTACCCAGGGGGAGAAGCTTTCTTT. Protein product: CASTYPGGEAFF.

This chain uses TRBV29-1 with TRBJ2-5, with D perhaps matching TRBD2 (5 bases). From germline, CDR1 is SQVTM and CDR2 ANQGSEA. V shed 3 bases and J shed 6 bases, with 8 bases lying between them. This CDR3 is 11 amino acids long. In DNA, the CDR3 is TGCAGCGTTGAGGGGAGAAAGACCCAGTACTTC. Amino acid sequence: CSVEGRKTQYF. The full variable domain, rest sourced from reference TRBV29-1 and TRBJ2-5, is SAVISQKPSRDICQRGTSLTIQCQVDSQVTMMFWYRQQPGQSLTLIATANQGSEATYESGFVIDKFPISRPNLTFSTLTVSNMSPEDSSIYLCSVEGRKTQYFGPGTRLLVL.

This rearrangement joins TRBV6-5 to TRBJ2-3, with TRBD2 identical over 8 bases. The CDR3 has 16 amino acids. Germline CDR1 and CDR2: MNHEY and SVGAGI. The V gene end was trimmed by 2 bases and the J gene end by 2 bases; junction bases not matched to a gene: 6. The CDR3 sequence: CASSYRGGENTDTQYF. CDR3 DNA sequence: TGTGCCAGCAGTTACCGGGGGGGGGAAAACACAGATACGCAGTATTTT.

This rearrangement joins TRBV6-1 to TRBJ2-7; tentative D call: TRBD1 (6 bases). Germline CDR1 and CDR2: MNHNS and SASEGT. The CDR3 length is 14 residues. With 3 bases removed from V and 2 bases from J, the gap between germline ends came to 11 bases. In DNA, the CDR3 is TGTGCCAGCAGTGAGAACAGGGCCGCCTACGAGCAGTACTTC. It is translated as CASSENRAAYEQYF.

The J gene is TRBJ1-5, the V gene TRBV30, with D perhaps TRBD1 (5 bases). CDR3 length: 15 amino acids. The V gene lost 2 bases and the J gene lost 0 bases, with 11 bases spanning the gap. Germline CDR1 is GTSNPN and CDR2 is SVGIG (reference sequence). CDR3 residues: CAWSPRAGSNQPQHF. The CDR3 nucleotides read TGTGCCTGGAGTCCCAGGGCAGGTAGCAATCAGCCCCAGCATTTT.

This chain joins TRBV6-4 and TRBJ2-1; 12 nucleotides agree with TRBD2. The V and J ends lost 2 bases and 7 bases, in that order; junction bases with no gene match: 0. This CDR3 comprises 14 residues. Germline lookup yields CDR1 MRHNA and CDR2 SNTAGT. The CDR3 nucleotides read TGTGCCAGCAGTGACGGGACTAGCGGGAATGAGCAGTTCTTC. Translated: CASSDGTSGNEQFF.

The J gene is TRBJ2-1, the V gene TRBV6-2 or TRBV6-3; 15 bases line up with TRBD2. This CDR3 is built from 20 residues. The germline V gene has CDR1 MNHEY and CDR2 SVGEGT. V lost 1 base, J lost 0 bases, and 7 bases stayed unmatched. The CDR3 protein is CASSYWGLAGGPYSYNEQFF. DNA for the CDR3: TGTGCCAGCAGTTACTGGGGACTAGCGGGGGGACCCTACTCCTACAATGAGCAGTTCTTC.

This chain links TRBV5-4 with TRBJ1-2, with D perhaps TRBD1 (6 bases). The CDR3 covers 16 residues. The V gene lost 1 base and the J gene lost 6 bases, with 19 bases spanning the gap. CDR1 is SGHNT, CDR2 YYREEE, per germline (reference sequence). The chain's CDR3 is CASSLYGGTVRNGYTF. In nucleotides, the CDR3 is TGTGCCAGCAGCTTGTATGGGGGCACAGTAAGAAATGGCTACACCTTC.

The chain links TRBV9 to TRBJ1-3; D is ambiguous. The germline CDR1 and CDR2 sequences are SGDLS and YYNGEE. The CDR3 has 13 amino acids. The V and J ends lost 3 bases and 4 bases respectively, with 8 bases between them. CDR3 bases: TGTGCCAGCAGCGACAGAAGAGGAAACACCATATATTTT. This encodes CASSDRRGNTIYF.

In this sample, this clone turned up once. The rearrangement uses TRBV3-1 (or the pseudogene TRBV3-2) and TRBJ2-7; 13 bases match TRBD2. The germline gives CDR1 LGHDT, CDR2 YNNKEL (reference sequence). With 2 bases clipped from V and 1 base from J, the junction kept 2 bases outside the gene matches. The CDR3 loop spans 16 amino acids. The CDR3 nucleotides are TGTGCCAGCAGCCAATGGGGACTAGCGGGGTCCTACGAGCAGTACTTC. The encoded protein is CASSQWGLAGSYEQYF.

The genes are TRBV7-3 and TRBJ2-1; 8 bases line up with TRBD2. CDR1 is SGHTA and CDR2 is FQGTGA in the germline V gene. The CDR3 extends over 17 amino acids. V gave up 5 bases and J gave up 2 bases; unmatched junction bases: 11. This CDR3 reads CASSPAGGAITYNEQFF. CDR3 coding DNA: TGTGCCAGCAGCCCGGCGGGGGGCGCGATTACCTACAATGAGCAGTTCTTC.

In this sample, this clone turned up a few times. This sequence joins TRBV6-1 and TRBJ2-1, with 12 positions matching TRBD2. The CDR3 is 17 residues long. J gave up 8 bases and V 0 bases, and 8 bases lay outside the gene matches. Germline lookup yields CDR1 MNHNS and CDR2 SASEGT. The CDR3 sequence is CASSEAPGLAGSDEQFF. CDR3 nucleotides: TGTGCCAGCAGTGAAGCACCCGGACTAGCGGGAAGCGATGAGCAGTTCTTC.

The CDR3 spells CASSSSYIYGYTF. The CDR3 nucleotides are TGTGCCAGCAGTTCCTCATACATCTATGGCTACACCTTC. The chain is built from TRBV27 and TRBJ1-2; unclear D gene. The ends were cut back, 4 bases at V and 4 bases at J, with 10 bases in the middle. This CDR3 contains 13 residues. Germline values: CDR1 MNHEY, CDR2 SMNVEV (reference sequence).

The chain carries TRBV6-6 and TRBJ1-2; D call uncertain. Trimming shortened V by 2 bases and J by 6 bases, and 16 bases separated the two germline ends. The CDR3 is 15 amino acids. From germline, CDR1 is MNHNY and CDR2 SVGAGI (reference sequence). CDR3 in amino acids: CASSYAADGSDGYTF. The CDR3 DNA follows: TGTGCCAGCAGTTACGCAGCAGACGGGTCAGATGGCTACACCTTC.

The chain employs TRBV7-8 and TRBJ1-6; 7 bases are shared with TRBD1. V was pared by 5 bases and J by 3 bases, with 4 bases of the junction left unmatched. This CDR3 is 15 amino acids long. CDR1 SGHVS and CDR2 FQNEAQ come from the germline V gene. The CDR3 DNA reads TGTGCCAGCAGCCCTCGACAGGGCTATAATTCACCCCTCCACTTT. Amino acids: CASSPRQGYNSPLHF.

The V gene is TRBV9, the J gene TRBJ2-3, with unresolved D. This CDR3 has 13 amino acids. CDR1 and CDR2 from the germline V gene are SGDLS and YYNGEE. V was clipped by 0 bases and J by 1 base, with 3 bases between them. CDR3 nucleotide sequence: TGTGCCAGCAGCGTAGGCGGCACAGATACGCAGTATTTT. As protein: CASSVGGTDTQYF. The variable domain in full, completed from reference TRBV9 and TRBJ2-3, reads DSGVTQTPKHLITATGQRVTLRCSPRSGDLSVYWYQQSLDQGLQFLIQYYNGEERAKGNILERFSAQQFPDLHSELNLSSLELGDSALYFCASSVGGTDTQYFGPGTRLTVL.

The genes are TRBV18 and TRBJ2-5, with D possibly being TRBD1 (5 bases). CDR1 KGHSH and CDR2 LQKENI come from the germline V gene. V dropped 3 bases and J dropped 2 bases, with 7 bases sitting between them. The CDR3 is 13 residues long. The CDR3 nucleotides read TGTGCCAGCTCACCTACAGGACAAGAGACCCAGTACTTC. This gives the protein CASSPTGQETQYF.

This clone came up once. The gene calls are TRBV5-5 and TRBJ1-2, with 7 bases aligning to TRBD1. The V segment lost 3 bases and the J segment 2 bases; nucleotides outside the gene matches: 4. This CDR3 comprises 14 residues. Germline V gene sequence: CDR1 SGHKS, CDR2 YYEKEE (reference sequence). Here the CDR3 reads CASSSPGQNYGYTF. CDR3 nucleotide sequence: TGTGCCAGCAGCTCACCGGGACAGAACTATGGCTACACCTTC.

This chain links TRBV5-4 with TRBJ2-5; 8 bases are shared with TRBD1. The CDR3 runs to 13 residues. J was trimmed by 4 bases and V by 6 bases; bases with no gene match: 5. Germline CDR1 and CDR2: SGHNT and YYREEE (reference sequence). CDR3 region: CASTTDRVETQYF. The DNA of the CDR3 is TGTGCCAGCACAACGGACAGGGTAGAGACCCAGTACTTC.

The rearrangement uses TRBV6-5 and TRBJ1-6; 10 nucleotides match TRBD1. The CDR3 contains 14 residues. The germline gives CDR1 MNHEY, CDR2 SVGAGI. V shed 6 bases and J 7 bases; nucleotides not matched to a gene: 3. CDR3 amino acids: CASRRTGGNSPLHF. CDR3 sequence (DNA): TGTGCCAGCAGGCGGACAGGGGGGAATTCACCCCTCCACTTT.

The sample holds a few counts of this clone. The rearrangement uses TRBV19 and TRBJ2-7; possible D gene TRBD1, 6 bases. Trimming cost V 3 bases and J 5 bases, with 17 bases left between them. The CDR3 totals 15 residues. CDR1 and CDR2 from the germline V gene are LNHDA and SQIVND (reference sequence). CDR3 coding DNA: TGTGCCAGTAGTATCGGACAGTGGGTTGGTGACGAGCAGTACTTC. Translated, it gives CASSIGQWVGDEQYF.

The rearrangement uses TRBV4-1 and TRBJ2-7; 7 bases fit TRBD1. The V and J ends lost 2 bases and 7 bases, in that order; junction bases with no gene match: 5. Germline CDR1 MGHRA, CDR2 YSYEKL. This CDR3 is 13 amino acids long. In DNA, the CDR3 is TGCGCCAGCAGCCAACAGAGACAGGGAGAGCAGTACTTC. As protein: CASSQQRQGEQYF.

This chain joins TRBV5-1 and TRBJ1-2; D possibly corresponds to TRBD1 (5 bases). Trimming left V 0 bases short and J 8 bases short, with 14 bases between. Germline V lookup: CDR1 SGHRS, CDR2 YFSETQ. CDR3 length equals 14 residues. Here the CDR3 DNA reads TGCGCCAGCAGCTTGGACGGGGGTGAAGGAGGCTACACCTTC. This sequence encodes CASSLDGGEGGYTF.

The chain recombines TRBV6-5 with TRBJ2-2; D call uncertain. The V end lost 4 bases, the J end lost 6 bases, and 9 bases lay between the germline ends. Germline V gene sequence: CDR1 MNHEY, CDR2 SVGAGI. The CDR3 runs 13 residues. The chain's CDR3 is CASSSIRAGELFF. CDR3 DNA sequence: TGTGCCAGCAGTTCCATTCGGGCCGGGGAGCTGTTTTTT.

The chain is built from TRBV15 and TRBJ1-1; no clear D gene. Deletions cut 3 bases from V and 1 base from J, with 6 bases between. Germline CDR1 LNHNV, CDR2 YYDKDF (reference sequence). The CDR3 has 13 residues. Here the CDR3 reads CATSSTPNTEAFF. CDR3 in DNA: TGTGCCACCAGCAGTACACCGAACACTGAAGCTTTCTTT.

The rearrangement joins TRBV19 to TRBJ2-1, with a possible D match to TRBD1 (6 bases). The V and J ends lost 6 bases and 4 bases respectively, with 7 bases between them. Germline CDR1 reads LNHDA; CDR2 reads SQIVND (reference sequence). The CDR3 extends over 12 amino acids. This chain's CDR3 is CASRGQYNEQFF. The CDR3 DNA reads as TGTGCCAGTAGGGGACAATACAATGAGCAGTTCTTC.